This T cell receptor (beta chain) was sequenced in a study of cytomegalovirus exposure and HLA in healthy donors (dated by TCRdb to about 2017). Context from the whole study: According to a later analysis, the 110 or so validation repertoires were produced on the same platform as the roughly 600 repertoires of the first cohort. The study aimed to test whether cataloging public T cell receptors could reveal signatures of past pathogen exposure. Besides the first cohort of some 670 subjects, a separate validation cohort made up of 120 different subjects was used. High-throughput TCR immunosequencing, statistical association of individual TCRs with disease status, and machine learning were combined to predict cytomegalovirus infection status. The full study reports these points: In a later analysis, TCRs clustered in the first cohort were found to also tend to co-occur in the 130 or so validation repertoires, with over 90% of cluster scores above 0. All 120 or so repertoires were used to score co-occurrence in the validation cohort in a later analysis, because that analysis had no HLA typing for the cohort. The authors suggested that the approach could potentially be extended to other disease states and immunological phenotypes. While some public TCRs were present in many individuals, most TCR sequences turned up only very rarely across donors. Cytomegalovirus status was reported to be diagnosed by the classifier with high specificity and sensitivity in both the original and validation cohorts. The study listed 164 TCR beta chains as associated with cytomegalovirus. In vitro tests confirmed that a few of the cytomegalovirus-associated TCR beta chains recognize cytomegalovirus antigens.

Points on this clone: The clone's antigen remains unknown. Base qualities were left out, and no much larger clone turns up one base away.

The CDR3 starts with the cysteine, ends with the phenylalanine, and has 16 residues. Left in the record is the CDR3 DNA by itself, 48 bases read in frame from the first base. CDR1 and CDR2 (MGHRA, YSYEKL) derive from the germline V gene. V loses 2 bases at its end and J loses 9 bases; junction bases beyond the gene matches: 12. The donors were included in the validation cohort of roughly 130 subjects, a group kept apart from the roughly 700-subject first cohort. Receptor libraries were prepared by the immunoSEQ multiplex PCR assay. From the authors' description of their analysis: A statistical classification framework was built for diagnosing cytomegalovirus status from the catalog of TCR beta chain sequences. The immuneACCESS repertoire file appears here via TCRdb, limited to in-frame rearrangements. These files lack a portion of the clones; in checked studies, under half of the deficit traces to unresolved V genes, and the cause of the others is not known. V, J and clone size derive from that table, while D and trimming were established from the DNA sequence. This sample comprises roughly 110,000 clones, around 90% of them detected only once. Roughly 2% of the sample lies in the top ten.

The rearrangement joined TRBV4-1 to TRBJ2-1; 8 bases in the junction line up with TRBD1. The receptor's source is a woman under 30 in good health and CMV-seropositive. The sequenced sample was PBMCs. CDR3 region: CASSQSHDRGIGEQFF. The nucleotide sequence reads as follows: TGCGCCAGCAGCCAATCACACGACAGGGGTATAGGTGAGCAGTTCTTC.